Below are 11 T cell receptor beta chains sequenced from a single sample in a study of CD8 T cells in ankylosing spondylitis. MiXCR was run by TCRdb on the 5' RACE reads, yielding one entry per CDR3 protein. The data contain roughly 25,000 distinct CDR3 sequences, less than 20% of them singletons. Material for sequencing was blood. These receptors were taken from a male donor with ankylosing spondylitis or in good health (not recorded which).

The chain joins TRBV12-3 or TRBV12-4 to TRBJ1-3; no clear D. V was shortened by 3 bases and J by 1 base, with 10 bases between the two germline ends. The length of the CDR3 is 15 residues. This CDR3 reads CASSLTGRSGNTIYF. In nucleotides, the CDR3 is TGTGCCAGCAGTTTGACGGGGAGGTCTGGAAACACCATATATTTT.

This clonotype appeared many times. This chain connects TRBV20-1 to TRBJ1-4, with a possible D match to TRBD1 (5 bases). The CDR3 runs 17 residues. Germline assignment: CDR1 DFQATT and CDR2 SNEGSKA (reference sequence). CDR3: CSAIPGLRAGVNEKLFF. The CDR3, as DNA: TGCAGCGCGATTCCGGGCCTCAGGGCAGGAGTTAATGAAAAACTGTTTTTT.

This clonotype turned up a few times. This chain uses TRBV29-1 with TRBJ2-1, with D possibly TRBD1 on 6 matching bases. The CDR3 runs 15 residues. The V and J ends lost 6 bases and 7 bases respectively, with 22 bases between them. Germline CDR1 SQVTM, CDR2 ANQGSEA. In DNA, the CDR3 is TGCAGCGTGCCAAACAGGGTAGAGGCTGGGAATGAGCAGTTCTTC. Translating it yields CSVPNRVEAGNEQFF.

This clonotype was seen repeatedly, ten times or more. This sequence joins TRBV7-7 and TRBJ2-2; D not resolved. Per the germline V gene, CDR1 is SSHAT and CDR2 is FNYEAQ (reference sequence). V dropped 1 base and J dropped 4 bases, with 7 bases sitting between them. The CDR3 extends over 14 amino acids. CDR3 sequence (DNA): TGTGCCAGCAGCTTAGACCCAGGCACCGGGGAGCTGTTTTTT. This gives the protein CASSLDPGTGELFF.

The genes are TRBV7-9 and TRBJ2-2; 11 bases match TRBD1. CDR3 length: 16 residues. V was pared by 2 bases and J by 5 bases, with 4 bases of the junction left unmatched. CDR1 is SEHNR, CDR2 FQNEAQ, per germline (reference sequence). CDR3 loop: CASSLPGTGGTGELFF. For the CDR3, the DNA is TGTGCCAGCAGCTTACCAGGGACAGGGGGTACCGGGGAGCTGTTTTTT.

This clonotype was seen a handful of times. The V call is TRBV6-5, the J call TRBJ1-2; 7 bases are a match to TRBD1. The V gene's germline CDR1 is MNHEY and CDR2 SVGAGI. The CDR3 length is 15 residues. V trimming: 0 bases; J trimming: 11 bases; junction bases outside the gene matches: 12. For the CDR3, the DNA is TGTGCCAGCAGTTACTCGCCCGGACAGGCGGCCGGGTACACCTTC. This gives the protein CASSYSPGQAAGYTF.

This clonotype was detected ten times or more. The chain carries TRBV29-1 and TRBJ2-1; the D is unclear. This CDR3 is 14 amino acids long. Trimming removed 7 bases from V and 3 bases from J, with 16 bases in between. Per the germline V gene, CDR1 is SQVTM and CDR2 is ANQGSEA. CDR3 amino acids: CSAKNQVFYNEQFF. In DNA form, the CDR3 reads TGCAGCGCTAAAAACCAGGTTTTCTACAATGAGCAGTTCTTC.

This chain uses TRBV30 with TRBJ1-1; D unclear. V lost 0 bases, J lost 4 bases, and 9 bases lay in between. The germline gives CDR1 GTSNPN, CDR2 SVGIG (reference sequence). The CDR3 is 13 amino acids. CDR3 amino acids: CAWSVLEGTEAFF. The CDR3 coding sequence is TGTGCCTGGAGTGTACTCGAGGGCACTGAAGCTTTCTTT.

In regard to this clonotype: One end of the junction is discordant with germline, which a read error may explain. J is TRBJ2-1 and V is TRBV6-1; D unclear. CDR1 is MNHNS and CDR2 is SASEGT in the germline V gene. This CDR3 region has 13 residues. This CDR3 reads CASLAYSNNEQFF. CDR3 bases: TGTGCCAGCCTGGCCTACTCCAACAATGAGCAGTTCTTC.

The chain carries TRBV20-1 and TRBJ2-1; D not resolved. Germline CDR1 and CDR2: DFQATT and SNEGSKA (reference sequence). Trimming shortened V by 2 bases and J by 8 bases, and 7 bases separated the two germline ends. This CDR3 region has 11 residues. CDR3 coding DNA: TGCAGTGCTAGAAGGGTTTATGAGCAGTTCTTC. Residues: CSARRVYEQFF.

A few counts support this clonotype. V gene TRBV29-1 combines with J gene TRBJ1-1; TRBD1 is a possible D gene (5 bases). The V and J ends lost 2 bases and 4 bases respectively, with 11 bases between them. CDR1 is SQVTM, CDR2 ANQGSEA, per germline. The CDR3 has 13 residues. CDR3 amino acids: CSVELGESTEAFF. The DNA of the CDR3 is TGCAGCGTTGAACTGGGGGAGAGCACTGAAGCTTTCTTT.